Below, 29 T cell receptor beta chains from the same sample are listed, as sequenced in a study of cytomegalovirus exposure and HLA in healthy donors. 13 Jbeta primers and 60 Vbeta primers were used for the PCR. Assay: immunoSEQ multiplex PCR; the TCRdb copy retains only in-frame clones and omits some. The table records some 150,000 clones, around 80% of them present only once. The sample taken for sequencing was PBMCs. The source is a woman in her 30s in good health and CMV-seronegative.

In its sample, this clone was seen a few times. The V gene is TRBV5-6, the J gene TRBJ1-1; D perhaps matches TRBD1 (6 bases). The V end lost 2 bases, the J end lost 4 bases, and 12 bases lay between the germline ends. The CDR3 length is 14 residues. CDR1 is SGHDT and CDR2 is YYEEEE in the germline V gene. The CDR3 here is CASSFEGGSTEAFF. In DNA, the CDR3 is TGTGCCAGCAGCTTTGAGGGGGGGAGCACTGAAGCTTTCTTT.

J is TRBJ2-7 and V is TRBV18; 8 nucleotides align to TRBD1. CDR1 is KGHSH, CDR2 LQKENI, per germline. CDR3 length: 17 residues. The V segment lost 4 bases and the J segment 5 bases; nucleotides outside the gene matches: 16. The CDR3 spells CASSLTGVVGRPNEQYF. The CDR3 bases are TGTGCCAGCTCACTGACAGGGGTCGTGGGAAGACCCAACGAGCAGTACTTC.

This clone was counted between two and nine times. The chain uses TRBV4-1 and TRBJ2-3, with TRBD2 matching 10 bases. Trimming removed 8 bases from V and 1 base from J; junction bases left unmatched: 3. Germline CDR1 is MGHRA and CDR2 is YSYEKL. The CDR3 loop spans 14 amino acids. The DNA for the CDR3 is TGCGCCAGCGCTCTAGCGGGGGGCACAGATACGCAGTATTTT. Amino acids: CASALAGGTDTQYF.

The rearrangement joins TRBV11-2 to TRBJ2-3, with TRBD1 matching over 9 bases. Germline V lookup: CDR1 SGHAT, CDR2 FQNNGV. Germline trimming cut 2 bases from V and 0 bases from J; bases unmatched to any gene: 3. The CDR3 totals 16 residues. CDR3 sequence reads: CASSLRDRVSTDTQYF. CDR3 bases: TGTGCCAGCAGCTTACGGGACAGGGTTAGCACAGATACGCAGTATTTT.

The J gene is TRBJ2-3, the V gene TRBV7-3; 12 nucleotides line up with TRBD1. Trimming took 5 bases from V and 7 from J; bases not matched to a gene: 10. This CDR3 has 16 residues. Germline-derived CDR1 and CDR2 are SGHTA and FQGTGA. This chain's CDR3 is CASSPTPGQGAHTQYF. CDR3 DNA sequence: TGTGCCAGCAGCCCGACACCGGGACAGGGGGCGCATACGCAGTATTTT.

The chain has TRBV7-2 and TRBJ2-1; 7 bases agree with TRBD2. Germline CDR1 is SGHTA and CDR2 is FQGNSA. After removal of 2 bases from V and 4 bases from J, the junction contained 5 bases not matched to a gene. This CDR3 has 15 residues. The CDR3 sequence is CASSLWTSVYNEQFF. CDR3 sequence (DNA): TGTGCCAGCAGCTTATGGACTAGTGTGTACAATGAGCAGTTCTTC.

The rearrangement links TRBV6-6 to TRBJ2-3; D unclear. The length of the CDR3 is 13 residues. Between the trimmed V and J ends, which lost 8 bases and 5 bases, there was a span of 14 bases. Germline values: CDR1 MNHNY, CDR2 SVGAGI (reference sequence). The CDR3 loop is CASGEPALDTQYF. For the CDR3, the DNA is TGTGCCAGCGGAGAGCCGGCCCTAGATACGCAGTATTTT.

Of note for this clone: This is likely an artifact of a read error, given a far larger clone one base away. Other nucleotide sequences in the sample specify the same CDR3. The CDR3 DNA reads as TGTGCCAGCAGCTTATATAGCGGGCGGTCAACAGATACGCAGTATTTT. It encodes CASSLYSGRSTDTQYF. The chain joins TRBV7-9 to TRBJ2-3; TRBD2 matches 7 bases. Trimming cost V 2 bases and J 3 bases; bases outside gene matches: 8. The CDR3 spans 16 residues. Germline V gene sequence: CDR1 SEHNR, CDR2 FQNEAQ (reference sequence).

This clone was detected once. At one end, the junction sequence differs from germline, possibly due to a read error. The chain carries TRBV4-2 and TRBJ2-5, with D unresolved. Gene TRBJ2-7 matches the end of the DNA better, so the J call may be wrong. Germline assignment: CDR1 LGHNA and CDR2 YNFKEQ. The CDR3 runs to 16 residues. Here the CDR3 reads CASSQAWRFDPYEQYF. CDR3 DNA: TGTGCCAGCAGTCAAGCCTGGCGGTTTGACCCCTACGAGCAGTACTTC.

The chain has TRBV6-1 and TRBJ1-2, with TRBD1 matching 7 bases. The CDR3 spans 14 residues. Germline-derived CDR1 and CDR2 are MNHNS and SASEGT. The V segment lost 3 bases and the J segment 5 bases; nucleotides outside the gene matches: 6. The CDR3: CASSERQGSYGYTF. The CDR3 nucleotides are TGTGCCAGCAGTGAGAGACAGGGCTCATATGGCTACACCTTC.

About this clone: One junction end disagrees with the germline gene, perhaps due to a read error. The chain couples TRBV19 to TRBJ2-1, with TRBD2 matching over 10 bases. Germline loops: CDR1 LNHDA, CDR2 SQIVND (reference sequence). The CDR3 has 13 amino acids. For the CDR3, the DNA is TGTGCCAGTAGTCCCTCGACTAGCGGGCGACCGATCTTC. It encodes CASSPSTSGRPIF.

This chain joins TRBV14 and TRBJ2-7; TRBD1 is a possible D gene (6 bases). The CDR3 contains 13 residues. Trimming removed 8 bases from V and 5 bases from J, with 16 bases in between. The germline V gene has CDR1 SGHDN and CDR2 FVKESK. The CDR3 protein is CASGRPQGDEQYF. The CDR3 region has the DNA TGTGCCAGCGGGCGACCACAGGGTGACGAGCAGTACTTC.

This sequence joins TRBV7-9 and TRBJ1-5; D is perhaps TRBD1 (6 bases). From germline, CDR1 is SEHNR and CDR2 FQNEAQ (reference sequence). V was cut by 5 bases and J by 4 bases, with 12 bases left in between. This CDR3 is built from 14 residues. The CDR3 nucleotides read TGTGCCAGCAGCGCTAACAGGGTTAATCAGCCCCAGCATTTT. Amino acids: CASSANRVNQPQHF.

The CDR3 nucleotides are TGTGCCAGCAGCTTTGAGTGGGAGCCCTACAATGAGCAGTTCTTC. This gives the protein CASSFEWEPYNEQFF. V is TRBV7-9 and J is TRBJ2-1; TRBD2 might be the D (5 bases). The CDR3 is made up of 15 amino acids. From germline, CDR1 is SEHNR and CDR2 FQNEAQ (reference sequence). The V end lost 3 bases, the J end lost 2 bases, and 11 bases lay between the germline ends.

In this sample, this clone turned up once. This chain links TRBV15 with TRBJ2-1; 9 bases map to TRBD2. From germline, CDR1 is LNHNV and CDR2 YYDKDF (reference sequence). After removal of 0 bases from V and 8 bases from J, the junction contained 8 bases not matched to a gene. The CDR3 contains 16 residues. The CDR3 DNA reads as TGTGCCACCAGCAGAGATAGAGTAGCGGGAGTTGATGAGCAGTTCTTC. It is translated as CATSRDRVAGVDEQFF.

The CDR3 is CASSRGSNTEAFF. Written as DNA, the CDR3 is TGTGCCAGCTCCAGGGGGTCCAACACTGAAGCTTTCTTT. The chain joins TRBV6-5 to TRBJ1-1, with TRBD1 matching 7 bases. Germline trimming cut 8 bases from V and 2 bases from J; bases unmatched to any gene: 5. Germline V gives CDR1 MNHEY, CDR2 SVGAGI. This CDR3 spans 13 amino acids.

The rearrangement uses TRBV19 and TRBJ1-5, with D hard to call. Germline V gives CDR1 LNHDA, CDR2 SQIVND (reference sequence). Trimming stripped 3 bases from V and 6 bases from J, with 12 bases between. This CDR3 is built from 14 residues. The CDR3 region has the DNA TGTGCCAGTAGTATGGCTAGGAATGGTCAGCCCCAGCATTTT. It encodes CASSMARNGQPQHF. Looking up the rest from reference TRBV19 and TRBJ1-5 gives the full variable domain: DGGITQSPKYLFRKEGQNVTLSCEQNLNHDAMYWYRQDPGQGLRLIYYSQIVNDFQKGDIAEGYSVSREKKESFPLTVTSAQKNPTAFYLCASSMARNGQPQHFGDGTRLSIL.

The chain is built from TRBV11-2 and TRBJ2-3; D not certain. This CDR3 contains 11 residues. The V and J ends lost 5 bases and 5 bases respectively, with 5 bases between them. The germline CDR1 and CDR2 sequences are SGHAT and FQNNGV. CDR3 nucleotide sequence: TGTGCCAGCAGCCCAGGAGATACGCAGTATTTT. Encoded protein: CASSPGDTQYF.

The V gene is TRBV28, the J gene TRBJ1-5, with TRBD1 identical over 7 bases. The CDR3 is 18 amino acids. J lost 6 bases, V lost 7 bases, and 21 bases had no gene match. Germline values: CDR1 MDHEN, CDR2 SYDVKM. CDR3 region: CASTLRAGGKAKGQPQHF. CDR3 DNA sequence: TGTGCCAGCACCCTTAGGGCAGGGGGAAAGGCCAAGGGTCAGCCCCAGCATTTT.

The V and J genes are TRBV19 and TRBJ2-5; possible D gene TRBD1, 6 bases. This CDR3 is 13 amino acids long. V lost 5 bases and J lost 4, with 11 bases in between. CDR1 is LNHDA and CDR2 is SQIVND in the germline V gene (reference sequence). Written as DNA, the CDR3 is TGTGCCAGTAGTGCCGGGACACGAGAGACCCAGTACTTC. Amino acids: CASSAGTRETQYF.

In DNA, the CDR3 is TGCGCCAGCAGCCAAGACCGGACAGGACCCTACGAGCAGTACTTC. This translates into CASSQDRTGPYEQYF. The V and J genes are TRBV4-3 and TRBJ2-7; 7 nucleotides match TRBD1. V was clipped by 0 bases and J by 2 bases; unmatched bases: 4. The CDR3 consists of 15 residues. CDR1 LGHNA and CDR2 YSLEER come from the germline V gene.

The rearrangement links TRBV19 to TRBJ2-5; TRBD2 matches at 7 bases. The CDR3 length is 15 residues. The germline V gene has CDR1 LNHDA and CDR2 SQIVND (reference sequence). Trimming at V came to 6 bases and at J to 1 base, leaving 8 bases not matched to a gene. Here the CDR3 reads CASSPQRGLQETQYF. CDR3 sequence (DNA): TGTGCCAGTAGCCCACAGCGGGGACTCCAAGAGACCCAGTACTTC.

V gene TRBV5-6 combines with J gene TRBJ1-1; D may be TRBD1 (6 bases). The V gene's germline CDR1 is SGHDT and CDR2 YYEEEE. Trimming stripped 0 bases from V and 11 bases from J, with 14 bases between. The length of the CDR3 is 13 residues. The CDR3 sequence is CASSLGQGSSAFF. The CDR3 region has the DNA TGTGCCAGCAGCTTGGGGCAGGGGTCCTCGGCTTTCTTT.

V usage is TRBV2 and J usage is TRBJ1-1; a possible D gene is TRBD1 (5 bases). The germline V and J ends were trimmed by 2 bases and 0 bases, with 19 bases remaining between them. CDR3 length equals 18 residues. From germline, CDR1 is SNHLY and CDR2 FYNNEI. Here the CDR3 DNA reads TGTGCCAGCAGTGAAACCCGCCCTGGGGCGGGGGTGAACACTGAAGCTTTCTTT. Protein sequence: CASSETRPGAGVNTEAFF.

The V and J genes are TRBV5-4 and TRBJ1-2, with D unresolved. CDR3 length equals 13 residues. Trimming pared 4 bases from V and 2 bases from J, leaving 9 bases between. Germline loops: CDR1 SGHNT, CDR2 YYREEE (reference sequence). Here the CDR3 DNA reads TGTGCCAGCAGCCCCTCAGTCAACTATGGCTACACCTTC. Translation: CASSPSVNYGYTF.

The rearrangement joins TRBV13 to TRBJ2-2; tentative D call: TRBD2 (5 bases). Germline CDR1 is PRHDT and CDR2 is FYEKMQ (reference sequence). CDR3 length: 14 amino acids. Trimming shortened V by 4 bases and J by 5 bases, and 11 bases separated the two germline ends. CDR3: CASSSESGTGELFF. For the CDR3, the DNA is TGTGCCAGCAGCTCGGAGTCGGGGACCGGGGAGCTGTTTTTT.

The chain couples TRBV13 to TRBJ1-2, with D unclear. CDR1 PRHDT and CDR2 FYEKMQ come from the germline V gene (reference sequence). There are 14 residues in the CDR3. Deletions cut 2 bases from V and 4 bases from J, with 11 bases between. CDR3 DNA sequence: TGTGCCAGCAGCTTACCCCCAGCGCTCTATGGCTACACCTTC. Its translation is CASSLPPALYGYTF.

The chain joins TRBV5-1 to TRBJ2-2; D ambiguous. Germline V gives CDR1 SGHRS, CDR2 YFSETQ. This CDR3 contains 12 residues. The ends were cut back, 2 bases at V and 7 bases at J, with 6 bases in the middle. CDR3 region: CASSFPGGELFF. The DNA of the CDR3 is TGCGCCAGCAGCTTTCCGGGCGGGGAGCTGTTTTTT.

The gene calls are TRBV27 and TRBJ2-7, with 7 bases lining up with TRBD2. In germline, CDR1 is MNHEY, CDR2 SMNVEV (reference sequence). The CDR3 is made up of 14 amino acids. The J segment lost 3 bases and the V segment lost 7 bases, leaving 9 bases of the junction unmatched. CDR3 residues: CASTSGREGYEQYF. The CDR3 bases are TGTGCCAGCACCTCGGGCAGGGAGGGCTACGAGCAGTACTTC.